This T cell receptor (beta chain) was recorded in a study of long-term antiretroviral therapy in people with HIV (dated by TCRdb to between 2022 and 2023). Study-wide context: Collection of the earliest samples took place about a decade ahead of the 2015 WHO recommendation for immediate ART, at a time when ART was typically delayed until CD4 counts fell. This retrospective serial study examined whether starting ART and sustained HIV suppression were associated with changes in the composition and diversity of the TRB repertoire in peripheral blood. The cohort contributed roughly 200 cryopreserved PBMC samples from under 35 adults with confirmed HIV infection, collected serially over a mean of approximately six years (range 1-12). Eleven of the 30 participants with HIV were female. No cross-contamination during QIAcube processing was seen in test extractions of a monoclonal T-cell line run alongside 33 polyclonal samples.

CDR1 and CDR2 are read off the germline V gene as SNHLY and FYNNEI. The CDR3, cysteine through phenylalanine, is 13 amino acids long. Only the CDR3 portion is preserved as DNA: 39 bases, with reading frame beginning at the first base. V and J are truncated by 0 bases and 7 bases respectively, leaving an intervening sequence of 9 bases. To be included, a participant needed at least one PBMC sample from before ART initiation plus at least two post-ART samples. Treatment was received in the United States of America by all participants with HIV. Before DNA extraction, cryopreserved samples of about 0.95-11 million PBMC were thawed and then washed. At the time of the earliest PBMC sample for each participant with HIV, ages ranged from about 23 to 60 years. PBMC samples were contributed by each participant from 1-4 timepoints before ART initiation and 2-8 timepoints after ART initiation, with a median of 7 samples. For every participant, serial HIV viral load, CD4+ T-cell count, ART history and demographic data were obtained. Genomic DNA was extracted from unsorted PBMC with a Qiagen kit on a QIAcube, processed in batches of 12 samples.

Note on this clone: No cognate antigen has been identified for it. No clone much larger than this one lies a single base away; base qualities are absent.

What the work shows at the level of the full study, not this receptor alone: The repertoire was dominated across all time points by expanded TRB clones identified before ART initiation, although this dominance was seen to fluctuate and to decrease in many PLHIV after ART. Since PBMC availability was limited, sequencing covered only the TCR beta chain, with no alpha chain pairing. ART initiation was associated with a significant increase in TRB diversity, but diversity stayed significantly below transplant donor controls even after long-term ART. Because pre-ART samples had limited cell numbers, profiling was done on unsorted PBMC rather than on sorted CD4+ and CD8+ T cells. No data were available on ART adherence, viral resistance or therapy changes, limiting inferences about post-ART repertoire changes. HIV repertoires had narrower CDR3 length ranges than controls, and the network structure suggested an antigen-experienced repertoire that shifted only slightly toward naive after ART. The samples were dated from about 2003 to 2018, and the ART regimens that were used may be less effective than current ART regimens.

The immunoSEQ hsTCRB v3.0 assay was used at survey level resolution to sequence the TRB variable region. The targeted TRB sequencing depth was roughly 40,000-55,000 T-cell genomes per sample. Pooled TRB libraries were sequenced on an Illumina MiSeq with a v3 150-cycle kit. As for how the authors treated the data: Analysis of repertoires was carried out in R inside a reproducible Nextflow workflow spanning QC, data transformation and analysis. LymphoSeq2, an R package for exploring AIRR-Seq data, was used to implement custom analyses. A handful of samples that produced fewer than 5000 total TRB sequences were removed, so 200 or so HIV repertoires were analyzed. Among the approximately 180 HIV repertoires that were kept, 59 were collected before ART initiation and roughly 130 were collected after ART initiation. Repertoires were downsampled to 5000 TRB nucleotide sequences, and summary statistics were averaged over 100 downsampling iterations. The analysis kept only TRB sequences whose CDR3 regions were at least seven amino acids long. Diversity was assessed using a clonality score derived from Shannon entropy and using the Gini coefficient. Repertoire networks linked the top 5000 CDR3 amino acid sequences whenever two sequences differed by an edit distance of one. Antigen specificity groups and MHC restriction were predicted for TRB CDR3 amino acid sequences with GLIPH2. CDR3 amino acid sequences were matched against VDJdb and McPAS-TCR to flag known CMV, EBV, HIV or tissue antigen associations. Pre-ART, post-ART and control groups were compared with Wilcoxon signed-rank tests and Holm-Bonferroni correction. Imported from immuneACCESS, the table was reduced by TCRdb to in-frame sequences with V and J called. These copies leave out some clones; in studies compared against another copy, an unresolved V gene accounts for under half, and the cause of the remainder is not known. V and J calls and clone size are copied from that table; D and trimming were computed from the DNA. The sample has tens of thousands of clones on record, 80% to 95% of them singletons. The ten largest clones capture 4.3% of the sample.

The sequencing here drew on unsorted PBMCs, taken about 5.2 years after starting antiretroviral therapy. The source of this sequence is a woman in her 40s with HIV. The sequence joins TRBV2 to TRBJ1-1, with TRBD1 perhaps the D gene, on 6 matching bases. The bases read TGTGCCAGCAGTGAAGCGGGGGGCCTTGAAGCTTTCTTT. Translated, it reads CASSEAGGLEAFF.